These T cell receptor beta chains were read from a single sample in a study of control samples from healthy donors and cancer patients. Produced via immunoSEQ multiplex PCR; TCRdb's table is partial and in-frame only. Of about 51,000 clones detected, roughly nine tenths appear once; the ten largest clones hold 1.5% to 2%. The sample was PBMCs. These receptors all stem from a middle-aged man with colorectal cancer. CDR3s include the opening cysteine and the closing phenylalanine or tryptophan. The order of the fields is D gene, J gene, V gene, clone size, CDR3 DNA, CDR3 protein. A D gene is named only where the DNA matches it firmly. A clone size is listed for some rows: how often the clone was seen (once, few, many), or a class if it is expanded.

D gene: NA; J gene: TRBJ2-1; V gene: TRBV29-1; clone size: NA; CDR3 DNA: TGCAGCGTTGAGCAGAATGAGCAGTTCTTC; CDR3 protein: CSVEQNEQFF
D gene: NA; J gene: TRBJ1-2; V gene: TRBV6-5; clone size: NA; CDR3 DNA: TGTGCCAGCAGTTACGGAGCGGGAGGCTACACCTTC; CDR3 protein: CASSYGAGGYTF
D gene: TRBD1; J gene: TRBJ1-1; V gene: TRBV12-3/TRBV12-4; clone size: NA; CDR3 DNA: TGTGCCAGCAGTTGGACAGGCGCTGAAGCTTTCTTT; CDR3 protein: CASSWTGAEAFF
D gene: NA; J gene: TRBJ1-1; V gene: TRBV7-9; clone size: NA; CDR3 DNA: TGTGCCAGCAGCTTAGCGCCAATCTTCGGCCGACTTGAAGCTTTCTTT; CDR3 protein: CASSLAPIFGRLEAFF
D gene: NA; J gene: TRBJ1-2; V gene: TRBV30; clone size: once; CDR3 DNA: TGTGCCTGGAGTAAACTACGTTACTCCGGGGGAGGCTACACCTTC; CDR3 protein: CAWSKLRYSGGGYTF
D gene: NA; J gene: TRBJ2-5; V gene: TRBV30; clone size: NA; CDR3 DNA: TGTGCCTGGAGTGTTCAGGACCAAGAGACCCAGTACTTC; CDR3 protein: CAWSVQDQETQYF
D gene: TRBD1; J gene: TRBJ2-2; V gene: TRBV27; clone size: NA; CDR3 DNA: TGTGCCAGCAGCGACAGGGGGCGCCCCGGGGAGCTGTTTTTT; CDR3 protein: CASSDRGRPGELFF
D gene: NA; J gene: TRBJ1-3; V gene: TRBV7-8; clone size: NA; CDR3 DNA: TGTGCCAGCAGCCCAGAAAATGGAAACACCATATATTTT; CDR3 protein: CASSPENGNTIYF
D gene: NA; J gene: TRBJ2-7; V gene: TRBV27; clone size: NA; CDR3 DNA: TGTGCCAGCAACTCCGGGGGGCTCGGCGAGCAGTACTTC; CDR3 protein: CASNSGGLGEQYF
D gene: NA; J gene: TRBJ1-3; V gene: TRBV28; clone size: NA; CDR3 DNA: TGTGCCAGCAGTTTAGGCGGTGACTCTGGAAACACCATATATTTT; CDR3 protein: CASSLGGDSGNTIYF
D gene: NA; J gene: TRBJ2-3; V gene: TRBV9; clone size: NA; CDR3 DNA: TGTGCCAGCAGCGTAGCTACGGCGGGACGCACAGATACGCAGTATTTT; CDR3 protein: CASSVATAGRTDTQYF
D gene: NA; J gene: TRBJ1-4; V gene: TRBV19; clone size: NA; CDR3 DNA: TGTGCCAGTAGTGTCCTCATATCCCGAAATGAAAAACTGTTTTTT; CDR3 protein: CASSVLISRNEKLFF
D gene: NA; J gene: TRBJ2-3; V gene: TRBV19; clone size: NA; CDR3 DNA: TGTGCCAGTAGCCCGTCCGGGGGTTCCACAGATACGCAGTATTTT; CDR3 protein: CASSPSGGSTDTQYF
D gene: NA; J gene: TRBJ1-1; V gene: TRBV24-1; clone size: few; CDR3 DNA: TGTGCCACGTCGACTGATTCGGGGAAAAACACTGAAGCTTTCTTT; CDR3 protein: CATSTDSGKNTEAFF
D gene: NA; J gene: TRBJ2-5; V gene: TRBV12-3/TRBV12-4; clone size: NA; CDR3 DNA: TGTGCCAGCGGCCCGGCGGCCTGGGAGACCCAGTACTTC; CDR3 protein: CASGPAAWETQYF
D gene: NA; J gene: TRBJ1-2; V gene: TRBV7-2; clone size: NA; CDR3 DNA: TGTGCCAGCAGCTTAGTCTCCCTCCGCGGGGAGCTTCATGGCTACACCTTC; CDR3 protein: CASSLVSLRGELHGYTF
D gene: TRBD2; J gene: TRBJ2-1; V gene: TRBV6-2/TRBV6-3; clone size: NA; CDR3 DNA: TGTGCCAGCAGTCAGGGACTAGCGGGATCCAATGAGCAGTTCTTC; CDR3 protein: CASSQGLAGSNEQFF
D gene: NA; J gene: TRBJ2-1; V gene: TRBV9; clone size: NA; CDR3 DNA: TGTGCCAGCAGCGTAGAGGGTGGAGGGGGAGAGGCAAATGAGCAGTTCTTC; CDR3 protein: CASSVEGGGGEANEQFF
D gene: TRBD2; J gene: TRBJ2-2; V gene: TRBV4-1; clone size: NA; CDR3 DNA: TGCGCCAGCAGCCTTCTTTTAGCGGGAGGGGACACCGGGGAGCTGTTTTTT; CDR3 protein: CASSLLLAGGDTGELFF
D gene: NA; J gene: TRBJ2-7; V gene: TRBV27; clone size: NA; CDR3 DNA: TGTGCCAGCAGTTTTCTATCTCAGGGAAGCTACGAGCAGTACTTC; CDR3 protein: CASSFLSQGSYEQYF
D gene: TRBD2; J gene: TRBJ2-1; V gene: TRBV18; clone size: NA; CDR3 DNA: TGTGCCAGCTACGACGGGAGGGCTTCCTACAATGAGCAGTTCTTC; CDR3 protein: CASYDGRASYNEQFF
D gene: NA; J gene: TRBJ2-3; V gene: TRBV15; clone size: NA; CDR3 DNA: TGTGCCACCAGCAGAGGACGGTCTAGCACAGATACGCAGTATTTT; CDR3 protein: CATSRGRSSTDTQYF
D gene: NA; J gene: TRBJ1-4; V gene: TRBV28; clone size: few; CDR3 DNA: TGTGCCAGCAGTCCAGGGAGGACTAATGAAAAACTGTTTTTT; CDR3 protein: CASSPGRTNEKLFF
D gene: TRBD2; J gene: TRBJ2-7; V gene: TRBV6-5; clone size: NA; CDR3 DNA: TGTGCCAGCTCCGTAGGGGGACTAGCGAGTAACGAGCAGTACTTC; CDR3 protein: CASSVGGLASNEQYF
D gene: NA; J gene: TRBJ2-1; V gene: TRBV12-3/TRBV12-4; clone size: NA; CDR3 DNA: TGTGCCAGCTTGAGGGCCGGGAATGAGCAGTTCTTC; CDR3 protein: CASLRAGNEQFF
D gene: NA; J gene: TRBJ2-1; V gene: TRBV7-9; clone size: NA; CDR3 DNA: TGTGCCAGCAGCTTAGAACCAGGTCTGGGGTACAATGAGCAGTTCTTC; CDR3 protein: CASSLEPGLGYNEQFF
D gene: NA; J gene: TRBJ1-2; V gene: TRBV12-3/TRBV12-4; clone size: NA; CDR3 DNA: TGTGCCAGCAGTCACAGCTATGGCTACACCTTC; CDR3 protein: CASSHSYGYTF
D gene: NA; J gene: TRBJ2-1; V gene: TRBV27; clone size: once; CDR3 DNA: TGTGCCGTCGGGGGGCGGTCGGGCGATGAGTTCTTC; CDR3 protein: CAVGGRSGDEFF
D gene: NA; J gene: TRBJ1-2; V gene: TRBV28; clone size: NA; CDR3 DNA: TGTGCCAGCAGTCCGCGGGGAGTCCTCTATGGCTACACCTTC; CDR3 protein: CASSPRGVLYGYTF
D gene: NA; J gene: TRBJ2-7; V gene: TRBV5-6; clone size: NA; CDR3 DNA: TGTGCCAGCAGCTTGGTAACCTACGAGCAGTACTTC; CDR3 protein: CASSLVTYEQYF
D gene: TRBD2; J gene: TRBJ2-1; V gene: TRBV6-4; clone size: once; CDR3 DNA: TGTGCCAGCAGTGAGGGACTAGCGGGAGGGCACAATGAGCAGTTCTTC; CDR3 protein: CASSEGLAGGHNEQFF
D gene: TRBD1; J gene: TRBJ1-3; V gene: TRBV5-5; clone size: NA; CDR3 DNA: TGTGCCAGCAGCCTGGACAGGGGAGACACCATATATTTT; CDR3 protein: CASSLDRGDTIYF
D gene: TRBD1; J gene: TRBJ2-7; V gene: TRBV28; clone size: NA; CDR3 DNA: TGTGCCAGCACCCCCGACAGGGTAAGGGACGAGCAGTACTTC; CDR3 protein: CASTPDRVRDEQYF
D gene: TRBD1; J gene: TRBJ1-4; V gene: TRBV2; clone size: NA; CDR3 DNA: TGTGCCAGCAGCCAACAGGGGGCTTACGGAAAACTGTTTTTT; CDR3 protein: CASSQQGAYGKLFF
D gene: NA; J gene: TRBJ1-2; V gene: TRBV28; clone size: NA; CDR3 DNA: TGTGCCAGCAGCGCCCTCGGGGGATTAGCTAACTATGGCTACACCTTC; CDR3 protein: CASSALGGLANYGYTF
D gene: TRBD1; J gene: TRBJ2-1; V gene: TRBV18; clone size: NA; CDR3 DNA: TGTGCCAGCTCACCTGCTGAGGGACAGGGGAGAGATGAGCAGTTCTTC; CDR3 protein: CASSPAEGQGRDEQFF
D gene: NA; J gene: TRBJ1-3; V gene: TRBV5-1; clone size: NA; CDR3 DNA: TGCGCCAGCAGCTTAGATCCCTCTGGAAACACCATATATTTT; CDR3 protein: CASSLDPSGNTIYF
D gene: NA; J gene: TRBJ1-1; V gene: TRBV4-1; clone size: once; CDR3 DNA: TGCGCCAGCAGCCAAGCGGCGGCCATGAACACTGAAGCTTTCTTT; CDR3 protein: CASSQAAAMNTEAFF
D gene: TRBD1; J gene: TRBJ2-5; V gene: TRBV19; clone size: once; CDR3 DNA: TGTGCCAGTAGACCCAGGGGGCACTCCACGACCCAGTACTTC; CDR3 protein: CASRPRGHSTTQYF
D gene: TRBD2; J gene: TRBJ2-1; V gene: TRBV30; clone size: NA; CDR3 DNA: TGTGCCTGGTCGTTTTTGACTAGCGGGAGAGGAAAATTCTTC; CDR3 protein: CAWSFLTSGRGKFF
D gene: TRBD2; J gene: TRBJ2-1; V gene: TRBV7-8; clone size: NA; CDR3 DNA: TGTGCCAGCAGCGCCGGGACTAGCGGGATTCTGGGCTACAATGAGCAGTTCTTC; CDR3 protein: CASSAGTSGILGYNEQFF
D gene: TRBD1; J gene: TRBJ2-2; V gene: TRBV28; clone size: NA; CDR3 DNA: TGTGCCAGCCTTGGGGACAGCAACACCGGGGAGCTGTTTTTT; CDR3 protein: CASLGDSNTGELFF
D gene: NA; J gene: TRBJ1-6; V gene: TRBV10-1; clone size: NA; CDR3 DNA: TGCGCCAGCAGTGTCACCGGAGATTCACCCCTCCACTTT; CDR3 protein: CASSVTGDSPLHF
D gene: NA; J gene: TRBJ2-7; V gene: TRBV7-9; clone size: few; CDR3 DNA: TGTGCCAGCAGCCGCGGCAACTCCGAGCAGTACTTC; CDR3 protein: CASSRGNSEQYF
D gene: NA; J gene: TRBJ1-5; V gene: TRBV6-6; clone size: few; CDR3 DNA: TGTGCCAGCAGTTACTTAGGGACAAACAATCAGCCCCAGCATTTT; CDR3 protein: CASSYLGTNNQPQHF
D gene: NA; J gene: TRBJ1-1; V gene: TRBV7-2; clone size: NA; CDR3 DNA: TGTGCCAGCAGTTCAGTGGGGGGAGTTTCTGAAGCTTTCTTT; CDR3 protein: CASSSVGGVSEAFF
D gene: TRBD1; J gene: TRBJ1-2; V gene: TRBV12-3/TRBV12-4; clone size: NA; CDR3 DNA: TGTGCCAGCAGTCACAGGGGACAGGCGGGCTACACCTTC; CDR3 protein: CASSHRGQAGYTF